Only one count was recorded for the clone carrying this T cell receptor beta chain. The entry originates in a study of T cell responses to AZD1222 COVID-19 vaccine. Assay: immunoSEQ multiplex PCR; the TCRdb copy retains only in-frame clones and omits some. The table lists approximately 210,000 clones, approximately 90% of them singletons. The junction had 4 bases not matched to a gene; V was cut back by 2 bases and J by 1 base. The CDR3 runs to 15 residues. Per the germline V gene, CDR1 is SGHVS and CDR2 is FNYEAQ. The sequencing used peripheral blood, collected 28 days after the second AZD1222 dose. This chain uses TRBV7-6 with TRBJ1-1; 7 bases line up with TRBD1. The origin of this receptor is an adult who received the AZD1222 COVID-19 vaccine. The CDR3: CASSLPQGRNTEAFF. CDR3 DNA: TGTGCCAGCAGCTTACCACAGGGGCGGAACACTGAAGCTTTCTTT.